This T cell receptor beta chain emerged from a study of OX40 agonist ivuxolimab in advanced cancers. Study details: The group had a mean age of around 60 years, ranged from about 20 to 79, and was 82.7% male.

This CDR3 has 13 amino acids. Trimming stripped 6 bases from V and 4 bases from J, with 12 bases between. Germline V CDR1 and CDR2: MNHNS, SASEGT. Libraries were prepared by immunoSEQ multiplex PCR; TCRdb keeps only in-frame clonotypes and omits some of them. The sample holds approximately 69,000 clones; around 85% are singletons and the top ten take 5.5% to 7.5%. The sample was CD4+ or CD8+ T cells sorted from blood, taken in a trial of the OX40 agonist ivuxolimab. This clonotype originated in an adult with an advanced solid tumor such as melanoma, head and neck, liver or kidney cancer. This rearrangement joins TRBV6-1 to TRBJ1-2; D is perhaps TRBD1 (5 bases). This CDR3 reads CASRGAGLYGYTF. For the CDR3, the DNA is TGTGCCAGCAGAGGGGCAGGGCTCTATGGCTACACCTTC.